This T cell receptor beta chain is from a study of OX40 agonist ivuxolimab in advanced cancers. In the study overall: Earlier anti-PD-1, anti-PD-L1 or anti-CTLA-4 therapy was permitted; roughly 42% had received some.

General study points: Partial responders dosed at 0.1-3.0 mg/kg displayed clonal expansion ranking among the lowest.

A word on this clone: No antigen is known for it.

Only in-frame clones appear in the TCRdb table, and some are missing; sequencing was by immunoSEQ multiplex PCR. The sample has under 100,000 clones, roughly 89% seen once. Germline V gene sequence: CDR1 SQVTM, CDR2 ANQGSEA. The CDR3 is made up of 12 amino acids. V lost 8 bases and J 1 base, leaving 11 bases between the germline ends. The sequenced sample was CD4+ or CD8+ T cells sorted from blood, obtained in a trial of the OX40 agonist ivuxolimab. V gene TRBV29-1 combines with J gene TRBJ2-5; D unresolved. The sequence was obtained from an adult with an advanced solid tumor such as melanoma, head and neck, liver or kidney cancer. CDR3 sequence (DNA): TGCAGCATTCGCAGCTCCCAAGAGACCCAGTACTTC. Amino acid sequence: CSIRSSQETQYF.